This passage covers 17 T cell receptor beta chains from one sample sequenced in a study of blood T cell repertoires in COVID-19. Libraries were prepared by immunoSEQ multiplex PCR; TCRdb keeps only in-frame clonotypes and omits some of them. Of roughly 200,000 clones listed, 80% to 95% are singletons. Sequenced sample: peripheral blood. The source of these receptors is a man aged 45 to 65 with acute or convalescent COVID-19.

The CDR3 DNA is TGCAGCGCCGAGGGAGACAGGGGTTGGAATGAGCAGTTCTTC. Translation: CSAEGDRGWNEQFF. V usage is TRBV29-1 and J usage is TRBJ2-1, with TRBD1 matching over 8 bases. The length of the CDR3 is 14 residues. CDR1 and CDR2 from the germline V gene are SQVTM and ANQGSEA. The V and J ends lost 7 bases and 7 bases, in that order; junction bases with no gene match: 12.

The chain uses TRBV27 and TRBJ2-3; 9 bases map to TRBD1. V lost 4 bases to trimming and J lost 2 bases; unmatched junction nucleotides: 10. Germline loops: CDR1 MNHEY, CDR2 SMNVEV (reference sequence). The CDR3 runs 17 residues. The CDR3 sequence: CASSSGTGMRPTDTQYF. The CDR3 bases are TGTGCCAGCAGTTCCGGGACAGGGATGAGGCCCACAGATACGCAGTATTTT.

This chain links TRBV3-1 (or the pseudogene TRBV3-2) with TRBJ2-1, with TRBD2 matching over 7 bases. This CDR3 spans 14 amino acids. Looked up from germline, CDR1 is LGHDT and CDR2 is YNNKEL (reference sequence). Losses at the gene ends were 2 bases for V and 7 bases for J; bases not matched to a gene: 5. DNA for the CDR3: TGTGCCAGCAGCCAACTACTAGCGTGGAATGAGCAGTTCTTC. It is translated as CASSQLLAWNEQFF.

The CDR3 loop is CASSQNLAGHMGDTQYF. The DNA of the CDR3 is TGTGCCAGCAGCCAAAATCTAGCGGGACACATGGGAGATACGCAGTATTTT. The chain combines TRBV3-1 (or the pseudogene TRBV3-2) with TRBJ2-3; the match to TRBD2 covers 9 bases. The CDR3 runs 17 residues. V gave up 2 bases and J gave up 5 bases; unmatched junction bases: 11. CDR1 and CDR2 (germline): LGHDT, YNNKEL (reference sequence).

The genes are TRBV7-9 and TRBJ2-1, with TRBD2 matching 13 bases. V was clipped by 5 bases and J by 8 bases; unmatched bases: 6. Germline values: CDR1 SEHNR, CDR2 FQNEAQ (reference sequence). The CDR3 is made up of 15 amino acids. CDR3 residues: CASSPGTSGTDEQFF. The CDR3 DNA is TGTGCCAGCAGCCCCGGGACTAGCGGGACCGATGAGCAGTTCTTC.

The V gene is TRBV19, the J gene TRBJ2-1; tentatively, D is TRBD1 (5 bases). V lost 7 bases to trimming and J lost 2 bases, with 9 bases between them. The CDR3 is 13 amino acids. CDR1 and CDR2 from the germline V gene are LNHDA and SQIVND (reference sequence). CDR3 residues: CASIGVPYNEQFF. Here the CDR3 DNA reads TGTGCCAGTATAGGGGTACCCTACAATGAGCAGTTCTTC.

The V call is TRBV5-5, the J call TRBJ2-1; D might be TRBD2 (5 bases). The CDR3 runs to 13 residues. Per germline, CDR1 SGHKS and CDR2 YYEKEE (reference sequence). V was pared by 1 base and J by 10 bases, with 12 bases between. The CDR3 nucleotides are TGTGCCAGCAGCTTGTGGTCGGGGAGAGAGCAGTTCTTC. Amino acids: CASSLWSGREQFF.

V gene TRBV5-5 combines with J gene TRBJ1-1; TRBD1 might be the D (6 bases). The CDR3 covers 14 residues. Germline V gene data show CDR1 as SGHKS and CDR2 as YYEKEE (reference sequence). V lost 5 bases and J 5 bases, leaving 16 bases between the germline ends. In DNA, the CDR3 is TGTGCCAGCAGGTCAGGGTCAGGGGTAACTGAAGCTTTCTTT. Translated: CASRSGSGVTEAFF.

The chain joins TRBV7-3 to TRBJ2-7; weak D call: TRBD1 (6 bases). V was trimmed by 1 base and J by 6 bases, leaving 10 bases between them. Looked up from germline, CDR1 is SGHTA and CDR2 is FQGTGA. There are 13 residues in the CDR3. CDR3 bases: TGTGCCAGCAGCTTAATTGGGGGCGGCGAGCAGTACTTC. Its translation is CASSLIGGGEQYF.

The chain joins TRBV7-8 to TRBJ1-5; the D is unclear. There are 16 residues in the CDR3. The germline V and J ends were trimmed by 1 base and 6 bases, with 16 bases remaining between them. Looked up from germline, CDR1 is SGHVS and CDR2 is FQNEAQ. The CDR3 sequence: CASSLGHSDGGQPQHF. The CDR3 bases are TGTGCCAGCAGCTTAGGTCATTCTGACGGAGGTCAGCCCCAGCATTTT.

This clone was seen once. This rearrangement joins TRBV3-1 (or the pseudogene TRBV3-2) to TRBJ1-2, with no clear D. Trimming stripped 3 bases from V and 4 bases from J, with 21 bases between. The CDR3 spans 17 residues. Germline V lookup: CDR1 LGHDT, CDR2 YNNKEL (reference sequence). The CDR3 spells CASSQTRSSSFFYGYTF. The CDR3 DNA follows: TGTGCCAGCAGCCAGACCCGGAGCAGCTCCTTCTTCTATGGCTACACCTTC.

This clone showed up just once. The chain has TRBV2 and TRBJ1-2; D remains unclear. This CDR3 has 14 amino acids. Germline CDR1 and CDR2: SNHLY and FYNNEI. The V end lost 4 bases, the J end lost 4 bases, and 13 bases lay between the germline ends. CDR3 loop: CASSAREFGYGYTF. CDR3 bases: TGTGCCAGCAGTGCCCGGGAGTTTGGCTATGGCTACACCTTC.

CDR3 nucleotide sequence: TGCGCCAGCAGCCCTGGGGACAGACCCTATGGCTACACCTTC. This sequence encodes CASSPGDRPYGYTF. The rearrangement uses TRBV5-1 and TRBJ1-2, with 7 nucleotides matching TRBD1. V dropped 4 bases and J dropped 4; count of bases not matched to a gene: 7. The germline V gene has CDR1 SGHRS and CDR2 YFSETQ. CDR3 length: 14 amino acids.

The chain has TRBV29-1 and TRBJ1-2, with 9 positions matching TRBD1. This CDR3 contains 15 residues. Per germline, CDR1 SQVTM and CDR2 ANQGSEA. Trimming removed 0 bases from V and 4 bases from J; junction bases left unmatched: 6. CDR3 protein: CSVEEGTGLSYGYTF. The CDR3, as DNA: TGCAGCGTTGAAGAGGGGACAGGGTTGAGCTATGGCTACACCTTC.

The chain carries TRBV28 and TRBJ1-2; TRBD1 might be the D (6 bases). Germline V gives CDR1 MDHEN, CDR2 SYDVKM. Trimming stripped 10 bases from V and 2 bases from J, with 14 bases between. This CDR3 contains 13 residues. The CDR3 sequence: CATSFQGNYGYTF. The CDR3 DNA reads TGTGCCACCTCTTTCCAGGGGAACTATGGCTACACCTTC.

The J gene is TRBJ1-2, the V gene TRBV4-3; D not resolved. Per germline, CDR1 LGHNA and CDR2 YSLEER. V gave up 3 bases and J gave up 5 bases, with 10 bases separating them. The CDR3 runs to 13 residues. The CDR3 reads CASSQIRGYGYTF. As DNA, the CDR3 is TGCGCCAGCAGCCAGATCCGCGGTTATGGCTACACCTTC.

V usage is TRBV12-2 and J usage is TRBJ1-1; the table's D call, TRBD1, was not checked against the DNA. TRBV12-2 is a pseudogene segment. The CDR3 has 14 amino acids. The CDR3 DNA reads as TGTGCAAGTCGCTTAGAGGGGGAGATCACTGAAGCTTTCTTT. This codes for CASRLEGEITEAFF.